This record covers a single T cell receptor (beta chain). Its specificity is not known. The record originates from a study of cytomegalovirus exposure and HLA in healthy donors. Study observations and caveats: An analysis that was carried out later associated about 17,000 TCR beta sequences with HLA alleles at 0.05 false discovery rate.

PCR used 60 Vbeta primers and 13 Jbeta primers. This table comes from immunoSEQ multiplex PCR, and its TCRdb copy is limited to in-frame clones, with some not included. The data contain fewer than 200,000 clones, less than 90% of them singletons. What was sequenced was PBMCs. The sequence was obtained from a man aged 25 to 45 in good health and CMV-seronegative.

Here the CDR3 DNA reads TGTGCCAGCAGTCCCAGGGGAACTTCCTACGAGCAGTACTTC. This translates into CASSPRGTSYEQYF. V and J are TRBV28 and TRBJ2-7; possible D gene TRBD1, 6 bases. The V gene's germline CDR1 is MDHEN and CDR2 SYDVKM. There are 14 residues in the CDR3. Trimming stripped 5 bases from V and 1 base from J, with 12 bases between.